Included here is one T cell receptor beta chain sequence, with context. The clone's antigen remains unknown. The sample holds no much larger clone one base away, and base qualities are not on file. This sample includes further DNA sequences coding for the same CDR3. This entry is derived from a study of blood T cell repertoires in COVID-19 (dated by TCRdb to 2020 to 2022). In terms of the full investigation: Samples covering the acute and convalescent phases of COVID-19 were provided by collaborators in the United States, Italy and Spain. The material from the prospective study consisted of cDNA or gDNA derived from T cells, B-cell-depleted T cells, or PBMCs. The dataset comprised deeply sampled blood TCRbeta repertoires from subjects exposed to, actively infected with, or recovered from COVID-19. A freely available public database, intended as a resource for researchers studying the immune response to SARS-CoV-2, is where the repertoires were released. The samples were drawn from two sources: the first 160 participants of the ongoing ImmuneRACE study, and 1,000 to 1,500 subjects contributed by 6 global collaborators. A de-identified subject ID, COVID-19 status, age in years and sex were almost always included in the sample metadata. Where HLA class I and class II types were available, the types were taken from metadata supplied by the sample provider, not from assay-based typing. The study at large found these results: How much clinical and demographic metadata was included differed by source and by participant, and the metadata was provided uncurated.

TCRbeta CDR3 regions were amplified from genomic DNA by means of the immunoSEQ Assay, a bias-controlled multiplex PCR. The authors' analysis ran thus. Nucleated cell counts per sample were estimated from amplification of reference gene primers within the assay. Sequence reads were collapsed and filtered to measure the absolute abundance of every unique TCRbeta CDR3 rearrangement. For each sample, productive Simpson clonality was calculated by taking the square root of Simpson's diversity index across productive rearrangements. The immuneACCESS repertoire file appears here via TCRdb, limited to in-frame rearrangements. These files lack a portion of the clones; in checked studies, under half of the deficit traces to unresolved V genes, and the cause of the others is not known. V, J and clone size derive from that table, while D and trimming were established from the DNA sequence. The sample table contains 130,000 or so clones; only one count was recorded for 84% of them. The biggest ten clones account for 1.4% to 1.5% of the sample.

Taken from cysteine to phenylalanine, the CDR3 has 13 residues. CDR3 DNA only is kept here, 39 bases in frame from base 1. Taken from the germline V gene, the CDR1 and CDR2 loops are SGHRS and YFSETQ. V loses 0 bases of germline sequence and J loses 2 bases, and the interval between the two ends is 5 bases. The collaborating institutions used their own protocols to collect whole blood in K2EDTA tubes. For TCRbeta analysis, collaborators shipped samples in one of three forms: frozen whole blood, isolated PBMCs, or DNA extracted from either of those sample types. The V and J genes are TRBV5-1 and TRBJ1-2; confidence is insufficient to name the D gene. This TCR was sampled from a man aged 55 to 69 with acute or convalescent COVID-19. The sequenced sample was peripheral blood. The CDR3 is CASSLDRNYGYTF. The sequenced DNA: TGCGCCAGCAGCTTGGACAGAAACTATGGCTACACCTTC. The CDR3 plus the reference TRBV5-1 and TRBJ1-2 genes for the other parts give the full variable domain: KAGVTQTPRYLIKTRGQQVTLSCSPISGHRSVSWYQQTPGQGLQFLFEYFSETQRNKGNFPGRFSGRQFSNSRSEMNVSTLELGDSALYLCASSLDRNYGYTFGSGTRLTVV.